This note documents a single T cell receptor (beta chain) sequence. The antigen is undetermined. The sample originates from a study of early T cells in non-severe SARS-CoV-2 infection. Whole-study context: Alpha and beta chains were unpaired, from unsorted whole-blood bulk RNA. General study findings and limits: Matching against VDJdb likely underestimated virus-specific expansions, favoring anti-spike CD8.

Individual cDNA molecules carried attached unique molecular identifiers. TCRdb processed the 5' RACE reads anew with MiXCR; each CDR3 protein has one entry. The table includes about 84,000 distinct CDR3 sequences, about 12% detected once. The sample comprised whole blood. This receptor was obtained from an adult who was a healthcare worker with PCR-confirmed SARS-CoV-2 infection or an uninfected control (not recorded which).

The CDR3 is CASSQGWYEQYF. The CDR3 nucleotides read TGTGCCAGCAGCCAGGGGTGGTACGAGCAGTACTTC. The chain links TRBV3-1 to TRBJ2-7, with no clear D. V was clipped by 3 bases and J by 4 bases, with 7 bases between them. The CDR3 runs to 12 residues. Germline V CDR1 and CDR2: LGHDT, YNNKEL (reference sequence).